This TCR beta chain is drawn from a study of T-cell memory formation after mild COVID-19. Overall study findings and caveats: A balance of CD4 and CD8 characterized clones contracting day 15 to 85, whereas later expanders leaned CD4+. Some responding clones appeared in pre-infection memory, suggesting cross-reactive memory joined.

MiXCR, run by TCRdb on the 5' RACE reads, gives a single entry per CDR3 protein. The top ten clones hold around a fifth of a sample with about 350,000 distinct CDR3 sequences, roughly 13% of them seen once. Trimming at V came to 1 base and at J to 9 bases, leaving 10 bases not matched to a gene. The length of the CDR3 is 15 residues. Germline V gene data show CDR1 as SQVTM and CDR2 as ANQGSEA. This clonotype was counted between two and nine times. Its specificity is not known. This rearrangement joins TRBV29-1 to TRBJ2-7, with 12 bases that match TRBD1. The TCR comes from a young man who had mild COVID-19 (a few samples of this study predate the infection). Cell type and time point are not known. The material sequenced was PBMCs or a T cell subset sorted from them (not recorded which). DNA for the CDR3: TGCAGCGTTGAAGGCGTGGGGGACAGGGGGCTTGCGCAGTACTTC. It encodes CSVEGVGDRGLAQYF.